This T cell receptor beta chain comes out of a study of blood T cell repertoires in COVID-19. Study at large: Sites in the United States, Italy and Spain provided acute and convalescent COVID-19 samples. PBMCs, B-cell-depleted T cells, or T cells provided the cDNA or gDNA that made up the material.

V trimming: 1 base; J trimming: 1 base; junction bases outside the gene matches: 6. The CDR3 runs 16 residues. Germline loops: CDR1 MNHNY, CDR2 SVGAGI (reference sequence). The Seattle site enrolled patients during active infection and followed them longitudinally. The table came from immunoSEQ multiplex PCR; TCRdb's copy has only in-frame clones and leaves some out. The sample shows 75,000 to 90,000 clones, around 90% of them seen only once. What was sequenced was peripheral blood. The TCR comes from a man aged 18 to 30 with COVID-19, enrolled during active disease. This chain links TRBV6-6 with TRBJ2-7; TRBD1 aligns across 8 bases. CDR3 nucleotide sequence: TGTGCCAGCAGTTACTGGACAGGGCAAAAGTCCTACGAGCAGTACTTC. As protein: CASSYWTGQKSYEQYF.